This record covers a single TCR beta chain. Deletions cut 5 bases from V and 1 base from J, with 11 bases between. This CDR3 is built from 15 residues. Germline values: CDR1 SGHTA, CDR2 FQGNSA. This record comes from a study of blood T cell repertoires in COVID-19. Profiling relied on immunoSEQ multiplex PCR, and the TCRdb table lists in-frame clones only, not all of them. The repertoire includes roughly 130,000 clones, around four fifths of them detected once, and nearly 3.5% sits in the top ten. Each participant's cohort was designated according to participant-reported clinical history. The source material was PBMCs or T cells enriched from blood (not recorded which). This TCR was recovered from a woman between 50 and 59 years old with acute COVID-19. The genes are TRBV7-2 and TRBJ2-2; D perhaps matches TRBD1 (5 bases). The CDR3 nucleotides read TGTGCCAGCAGCCCCTTAGGGGTGAACACCGGGGAGCTGTTTTTT. It encodes CASSPLGVNTGELFF.